This T cell receptor beta chain originates from a study of T cell clonotyping in hematopoietic cell transplantation. For the study at large: Recipient samples before transplant were obtained post-cytoreduction. Notes on the study in general: Higher Inverse Simpson Index values in graft donor and pretransplant recipient predicted broader posttransplant TCR diversity. After transplant, recipient diversity fell while pathologically expanded clonotypes grew through day 180.

Here immunoSEQ multiplex PCR was the method, and the copy in TCRdb shows in-frame clones only, minus some. The sample includes about 36,000 clones, over 85% seen only once; the top ten take under 2%. Remarks on this clone: Its target is not known.

V lost 5 bases to trimming and J lost 0 bases, with 10 bases between them. The CDR3 length is 14 residues. Germline-derived CDR1 and CDR2 are MNHNY and SVGAGI (reference sequence). The time point is: recipient sample about 28 days before transplant, after cytoreduction. Samples: about 28 days before transplant, then days 30, 100 and 180 after. The rearrangement joins TRBV6-6 to TRBJ1-1, with D tentatively TRBD1 (6 bases). The input for sequencing was peripheral blood mononuclear cells, taken before stem cell transplant. This TCR came from a man aged 35-49 years with chronic myeloid leukemia. Some clones in this sample may be carry-over from other donors' samples. CDR3 DNA: TGTGCCAGCAGTACCGGACAGATGAACACTGAAGCTTTCTTT. It is translated as CASSTGQMNTEAFF.